What follows is one TCR beta chain and its context. These data come from a study of blood T cells in healthy people across ages. Through a sample-barcoded 5' primer and a J-beta primer mix, a second PCR was run for roughly 6 to 12 cycles. Through a template-switch adaptor with 12 random nucleotides, each cDNA molecule received a tag. TCRdb passed the 5' RACE reads through MiXCR, listing each CDR3 protein once. The data show about 1.6 million distinct CDR3 sequences, roughly 30% seen once. Germline lookup yields CDR1 MNHNY and CDR2 SVGAGI (reference sequence). V was pared by 5 bases and J by 5 bases, with 10 bases between. There are 12 residues in the CDR3.

V gene TRBV6-6 combines with J gene TRBJ2-7; no firm D call. Sequenced material: blood. This clonotype originated in a woman younger than 45 in good health. CDR3 protein: CASSPTVHEQYF. DNA of the CDR3: TGTGCCAGCAGTCCCACGGTTCACGAGCAGTACTTC.